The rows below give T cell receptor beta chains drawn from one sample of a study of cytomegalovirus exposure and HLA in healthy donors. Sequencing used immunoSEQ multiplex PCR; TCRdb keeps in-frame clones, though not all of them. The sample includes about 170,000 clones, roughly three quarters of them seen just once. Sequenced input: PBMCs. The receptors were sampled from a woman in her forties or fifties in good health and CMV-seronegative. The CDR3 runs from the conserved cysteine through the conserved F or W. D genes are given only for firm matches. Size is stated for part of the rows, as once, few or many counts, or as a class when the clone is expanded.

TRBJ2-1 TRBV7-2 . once CASTRGSYNEQFF TGTGCCAGCACCAGGGGCTCCTACAATGAGCAGTTCTTC
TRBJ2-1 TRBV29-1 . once CSPSERNGAYNEQFF TGCAGCCCCTCGGAGCGGAACGGCGCCTACAATGAGCAGTTCTTC
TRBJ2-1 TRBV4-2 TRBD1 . CASSQPGQGPYNEQFF TGTGCCAGCAGCCAACCAGGACAGGGTCCCTACAATGAGCAGTTCTTC
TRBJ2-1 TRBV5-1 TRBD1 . CASRLQGALRHEQFF TGCGCCAGCAGGCTACAGGGGGCCCTAAGGCATGAGCAGTTCTTC
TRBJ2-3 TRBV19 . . CASSTGLRSDTQYF TGTGCCAGTAGTACAGGGTTAAGGTCAGATACGCAGTATTTT
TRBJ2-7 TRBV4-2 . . CASSRFVRGSYEQYF TGTGCCAGCAGCCGGTTTGTGCGGGGCTCCTACGAGCAGTACTTC
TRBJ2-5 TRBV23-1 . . CASSPPQGKETQYF TGCGCCAGCAGTCCCCCACAGGGAAAAGAGACCCAGTACTTC
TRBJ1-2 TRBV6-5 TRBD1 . CASRRQGNYGYTF TGTGCCAGCAGAAGACAGGGGAACTATGGCTACACCTTC
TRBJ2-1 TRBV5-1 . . CASGRQDGIGNEQFF TGCGCCAGCGGCCGACAGGATGGTATCGGCAATGAGCAGTTCTTC
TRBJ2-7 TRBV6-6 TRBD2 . CASSSPTLAAYEQYF TGTGCCAGCAGTTCCCCGACTCTAGCGGCCTACGAGCAGTACTTC
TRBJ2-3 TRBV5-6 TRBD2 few CASSLTSGRTDTQYF TGTGCCAGCAGCTTGACTAGCGGGAGGACAGATACGCAGTATTTT
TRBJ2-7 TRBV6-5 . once CASSYLTATSYEQYF TGTGCCAGCAGTTACCTCACAGCTACTTCCTACGAGCAGTACTTC
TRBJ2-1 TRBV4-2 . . CASSQSLGGDYNEQFF TGTGCCAGCAGCCAAAGTTTGGGGGGTGACTACAATGAGCAGTTCTTC
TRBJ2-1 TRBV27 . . CASSRQTSSVKGNEQFF TGTGCCAGCAGTCGCCAAACTTCTAGCGTTAAGGGGAATGAGCAGTTCTTC
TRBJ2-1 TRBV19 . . CASSGFYNEQFF TGTGCCAGTTCGGGGTTTTACAATGAGCAGTTCTTC
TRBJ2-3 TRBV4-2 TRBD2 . CASSQGGAGSTDTQYF TGTGCCAGCAGCCAAGGTGGAGCGGGGAGCACAGATACGCAGTATTTT
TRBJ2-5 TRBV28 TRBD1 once CASSLEGQGSEETQYF TGTGCCAGCAGTTTAGAGGGACAGGGATCGGAAGAGACCCAGTACTTC
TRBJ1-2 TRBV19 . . CASSIGAGAAGYTF TGTGCCAGTAGTATAGGGGCAGGAGCGGCCGGCTACACCTTC
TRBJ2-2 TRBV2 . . CASMASNTGELFF TGTGCCAGCATGGCTTCGAACACCGGGGAGCTGTTTTTT
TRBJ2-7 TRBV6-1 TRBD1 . CASSPPGTGSYEQYF TGTGCCAGCAGTCCCCCCGGGACAGGGTCATACGAGCAGTACTTC
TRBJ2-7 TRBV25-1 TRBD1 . CASRAGQGTYEQYF TGTGCCAGCAGAGCGGGACAGGGTACCTACGAGCAGTACTTC
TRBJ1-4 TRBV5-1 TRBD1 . CASSLAGTAINEKLFF TGCGCCAGCAGCTTGGCGGGGACAGCTATAAATGAAAAACTGTTTTTT
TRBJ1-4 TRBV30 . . CAWSLGVINEKLFF TGTGCCTGGAGTCTAGGGGTTATTAATGAAAAACTGTTTTTT
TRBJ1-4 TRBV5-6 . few CASSSEGTGEKLFF TGTGCCAGCAGCTCGGAGGGGACTGGGGAAAAACTGTTTTTT
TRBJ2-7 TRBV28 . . CASSLTQVYEQYF TGTGCCAGCAGTTTAACACAGGTCTACGAGCAGTACTTC
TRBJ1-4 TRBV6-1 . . CASRPPQGTHEKLFF TGTGCCAGCAGACCCCCACAGGGAACCCATGAAAAACTGTTTTTT
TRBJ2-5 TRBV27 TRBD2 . CASVKLAGGRRETQYF TGTGCCAGCGTGAAGCTCGCGGGGGGGCGAAGGGAGACCCAGTACTTC
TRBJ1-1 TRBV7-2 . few CASSMTAYSTEAFF TGTGCCAGCAGCATGACAGCTTATAGCACTGAAGCTTTCTTT
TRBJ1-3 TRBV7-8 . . CASRQSSGNTIYF TGTGCCAGCAGACAGAGCTCTGGAAACACCATATATTTT
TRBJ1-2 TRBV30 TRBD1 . CAWKFTYELGQGMDYGYTF TGTGCCTGGAAGTTTACGTACGAGCTGGGACAGGGAATGGACTATGGCTACACCTTC
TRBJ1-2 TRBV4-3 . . CASSQGVGGGYGYTF TGCGCCAGCAGCCAAGGCGTGGGAGGGGGCTATGGCTACACCTTC
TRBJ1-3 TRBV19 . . CASTFDRTGNTIYF TGTGCCAGTACCTTTGACAGAACTGGAAACACCATATATTTT